This TCR beta chain is from a study of T cell responses to AZD1222 COVID-19 vaccine. Study-wide findings and caveats: Females made up more of the donors, who were largely white British, and clonal diversity may have come out too low.

The table came from immunoSEQ multiplex PCR; TCRdb's copy has only in-frame clones and leaves some out. This table holds about 77,000 clones, more than 85% found once. With regard to this clone: What it recognizes is unknown.

The receptor comes from an adult who received the AZD1222 COVID-19 vaccine. This specimen was peripheral blood, taken 28 days after the second AZD1222 dose.

CDR3 in amino acids: CASSPRGTKSSYEQYF. CDR3 in DNA: TGTGCCAGCAGCCCACGGGGGACTAAGAGCTCCTACGAGCAGTACTTC. This rearrangement joins TRBV7-9 to TRBJ2-7, with TRBD2 matching 7 bases. The CDR3 runs 16 residues. The trim removed 5 bases at V and 0 bases at J, leaving 10 bases unmatched. Looked up from germline, CDR1 is SEHNR and CDR2 is FQNEAQ (reference sequence).